Detailed here is one T cell receptor (beta chain). Method: immunoSEQ multiplex PCR; TCRdb's copy keeps in-frame clones and lacks some. The sample includes some 170,000 clones, more than 80% seen only once; the top ten take about 4.3%. This sample stems from a study of T cell responses to AZD1222 COVID-19 vaccine. CDR1 is KGHSH, CDR2 LQKENI, per germline. The V gene lost 0 bases and the J gene lost 3 bases, with 9 bases spanning the gap. The CDR3 extends over 15 amino acids. This chain links TRBV18 with TRBJ1-3, with D uncertain. This specimen consisted of peripheral blood, obtained 28 days after the second dose of the MenACWY control vaccine. The sequence was obtained from an adult who received the MenACWY meningococcal vaccine as a control. The CDR3: CASSPPGQSGNTIYF. The CDR3 coding sequence is TGTGCCAGCTCACCACCCGGGCAGAGTGGAAACACCATATATTTT.